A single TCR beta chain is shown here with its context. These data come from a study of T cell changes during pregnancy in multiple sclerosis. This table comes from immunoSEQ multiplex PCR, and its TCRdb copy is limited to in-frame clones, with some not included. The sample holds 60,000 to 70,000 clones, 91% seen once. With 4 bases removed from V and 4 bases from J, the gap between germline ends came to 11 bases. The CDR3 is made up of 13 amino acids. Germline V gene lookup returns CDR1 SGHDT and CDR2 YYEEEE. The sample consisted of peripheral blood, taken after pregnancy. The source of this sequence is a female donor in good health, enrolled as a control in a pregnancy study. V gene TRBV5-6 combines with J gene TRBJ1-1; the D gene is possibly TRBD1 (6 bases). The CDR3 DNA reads TGTGCCAGCAGCCAGACAGGTACCACTGAAGCTTTCTTT. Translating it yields CASSQTGTTEAFF.